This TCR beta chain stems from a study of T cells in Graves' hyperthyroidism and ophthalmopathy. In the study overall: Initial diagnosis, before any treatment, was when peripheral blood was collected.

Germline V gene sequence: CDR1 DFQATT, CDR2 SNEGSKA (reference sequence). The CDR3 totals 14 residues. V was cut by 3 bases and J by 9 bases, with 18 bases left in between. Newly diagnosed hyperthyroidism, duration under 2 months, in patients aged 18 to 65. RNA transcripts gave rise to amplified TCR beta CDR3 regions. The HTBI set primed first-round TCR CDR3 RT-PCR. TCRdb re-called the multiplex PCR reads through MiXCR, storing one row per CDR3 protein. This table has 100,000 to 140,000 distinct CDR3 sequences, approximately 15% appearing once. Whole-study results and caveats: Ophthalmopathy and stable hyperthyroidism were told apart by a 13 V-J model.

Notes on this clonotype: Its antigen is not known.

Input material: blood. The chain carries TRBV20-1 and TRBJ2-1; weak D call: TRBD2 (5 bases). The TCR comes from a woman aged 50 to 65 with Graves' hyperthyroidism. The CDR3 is CSASASRGPSEQFF. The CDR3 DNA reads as TGCAGTGCTAGTGCTTCTAGAGGGCCAAGTGAGCAGTTCTTC.